These 7 T cell receptor beta chains came from one sample sequenced in a study of T-cell memory formation after mild COVID-19. Via MiXCR, TCRdb re-called the 5' RACE reads, giving one row per CDR3 protein. The table includes 300,000 to 350,000 distinct CDR3 sequences, 13% detected once. The source material was PBMCs or a T cell subset sorted from them (not recorded which). These receptors all stem from a man aged 18 to 30 who had mild COVID-19 (a few samples of this study predate the infection). Cell type and time point are not known.

J is TRBJ2-1 and V is TRBV6-5; 7 bases agree with TRBD1. The V and J ends lost 8 bases and 6 bases, in that order; junction bases with no gene match: 4. Germline values: CDR1 MNHEY, CDR2 SVGAGI. The CDR3 runs 12 residues. Here the CDR3 reads CASSQGVNEQFF. In DNA, the CDR3 is TGTGCCAGCTCCCAGGGGGTCAATGAGCAGTTCTTC.

This clonotype was found many times. The DNA of the CDR3 is TGTGCCAGCAGCTCGGGACAGGGAAACACCATATATTTT. Translation gives CASSSGQGNTIYF. The gene calls are TRBV7-2 and TRBJ1-3; 7 nucleotides match TRBD1. CDR1 and CDR2 from the germline V gene are SGHTA and FQGNSA. Trimming removed 4 bases from V and 4 bases from J; junction bases left unmatched: 1. There are 13 residues in the CDR3.

The gene calls are TRBV5-6 and TRBJ1-2; D unclear. V lost 0 bases and J 1 base, leaving 4 bases between the germline ends. CDR1 is SGHDT, CDR2 YYEEEE, per germline. This CDR3 region has 13 residues. The CDR3 protein is CASSLDNNYGYTF. The CDR3 DNA follows: TGTGCCAGCAGCTTGGACAATAACTATGGCTACACCTTC.

The genes are TRBV11-1 and TRBJ2-3; D is uncertain. Between the trimmed V and J ends, which lost 3 bases and 2 bases, there was a span of 12 bases. This CDR3 region has 15 residues. Germline V gene lookup returns CDR1 SGHAT and CDR2 FQDESV (reference sequence). In nucleotides, the CDR3 is TGTGCCAGCAGCTTCAGACGGAGAGACACAGATACGCAGTATTTT. This gives the protein CASSFRRRDTDTQYF.

This clonotype was picked up many times. The chain employs TRBV4-1 and TRBJ2-3, with TRBD2 identical over 12 bases. CDR3 length: 15 residues. Germline V CDR1 and CDR2: MGHRA, YSYEKL. The trim removed 6 bases at V and 2 bases at J, leaving 3 bases unmatched. CDR3 residues: CASSRTSGDTDTQYF. Written as DNA, the CDR3 is TGCGCCAGCAGTCGGACTAGCGGGGACACAGATACGCAGTATTTT.

This clonotype occurred a few times. The CDR3 nucleotides are TGTGCCATCAGTGAGTCCCGTCTACTTCAAATCACCGGGGAGCTGTTTTTT. This sequence encodes CAISESRLLQITGELFF. The V gene is TRBV10-3, the J gene TRBJ2-2; D not resolved. Germline V gene lookup returns CDR1 ENHRY and CDR2 SYGVKD. This CDR3 is 17 amino acids long. V was trimmed by 0 bases and J by 4 bases, leaving 15 bases between them.

This clonotype showed up just a few times. V usage is TRBV27 and J usage is TRBJ2-4; D may be TRBD1 (6 bases). The length of the CDR3 is 15 residues. Germline CDR1 and CDR2: MNHEY and SMNVEV (reference sequence). V lost 0 bases, J lost 3 bases, and 9 bases lay in between. The CDR3 region is CASSLSVRGKNIQYF. The CDR3 DNA reads as TGTGCCAGCAGTTTATCAGTCAGGGGCAAAAACATTCAGTACTTC.